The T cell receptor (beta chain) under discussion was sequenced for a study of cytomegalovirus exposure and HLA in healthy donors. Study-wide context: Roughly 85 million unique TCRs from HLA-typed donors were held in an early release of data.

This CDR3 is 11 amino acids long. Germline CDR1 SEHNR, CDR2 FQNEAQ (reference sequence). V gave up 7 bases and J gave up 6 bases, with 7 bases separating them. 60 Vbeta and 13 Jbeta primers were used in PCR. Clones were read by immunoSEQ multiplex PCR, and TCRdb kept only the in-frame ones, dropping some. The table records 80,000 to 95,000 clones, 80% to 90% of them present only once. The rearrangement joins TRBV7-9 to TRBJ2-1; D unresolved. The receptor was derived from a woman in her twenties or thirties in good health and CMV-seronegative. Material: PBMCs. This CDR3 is CASTLTNEQFF. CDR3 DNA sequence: TGTGCCAGCACCCTAACCAATGAGCAGTTCTTC.